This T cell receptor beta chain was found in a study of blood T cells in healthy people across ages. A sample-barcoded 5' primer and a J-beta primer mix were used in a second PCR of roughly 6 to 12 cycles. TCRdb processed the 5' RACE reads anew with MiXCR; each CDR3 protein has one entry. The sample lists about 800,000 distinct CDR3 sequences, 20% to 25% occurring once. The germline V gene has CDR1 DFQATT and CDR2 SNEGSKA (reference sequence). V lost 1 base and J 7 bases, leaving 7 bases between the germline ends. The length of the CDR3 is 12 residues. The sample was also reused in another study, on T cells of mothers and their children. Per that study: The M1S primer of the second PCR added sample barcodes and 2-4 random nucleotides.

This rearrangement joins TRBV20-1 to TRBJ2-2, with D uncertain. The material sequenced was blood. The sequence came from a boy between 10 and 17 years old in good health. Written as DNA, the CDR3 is TGCAGTGCTAGAGCTTCTAACGGGGAGCTGTTTTTT. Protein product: CSARASNGELFF.